Presented here are 32 T cell receptor beta chains from one specimen sequenced in a study of pediatric ulcerative colitis. This table comes from immunoSEQ multiplex PCR, and its TCRdb copy is limited to in-frame clones, with some not included. The table records 65,000 or so clones, roughly nine tenths of them present only once. The sample consisted of blood. Receptors were obtained from a boy younger than 18 with severe ulcerative colitis.

V gene TRBV27 combines with J gene TRBJ1-3; D remains unclear. Germline loops: CDR1 MNHEY, CDR2 SMNVEV (reference sequence). Deletions cut 3 bases from V and 0 bases from J, with 9 bases between. The CDR3 extends over 15 amino acids. CDR3 DNA sequence: TGTGCCAGCAGTTTGACGGGTTACTCTGGAAACACCATATATTTT. This translates into CASSLTGYSGNTIYF.

This sequence joins TRBV19 and TRBJ2-3, with D unresolved. V was pared by 3 bases and J by 5 bases, with 12 bases between. Germline lookup yields CDR1 LNHDA and CDR2 SQIVND (reference sequence). The CDR3 is made up of 14 amino acids. The CDR3 region is CASSMGSIGDTQYF. Written as DNA, the CDR3 is TGTGCCAGTAGTATGGGGTCGATCGGAGATACGCAGTATTTT.

The V call is TRBV10-3, the J call TRBJ2-1; D call uncertain. Trimming took off 3 bases at V and 8 bases at J, with 11 bases between the two ends. Germline V gene lookup returns CDR1 ENHRY and CDR2 SYGVKD. The CDR3 loop spans 13 amino acids. DNA of the CDR3: TGTGCCATCAGTGAATGGCTAGGCGATGAGCAGTTCTTC. It codes for CAISEWLGDEQFF.

In its sample, this clone was seen a few times. The chain uses TRBV21-1 and TRBJ2-7; the table names TRBD1, a call not compared with the DNA. TRBV21-1 is an annotated pseudogene. The CDR3 consists of 12 residues. CDR3 bases: TGTGCCAGCAGCCGGGACAGGGACGAGCAGTACTTC. Protein product: CASSRDRDEQYF.

The rearrangement links TRBV11-2 to TRBJ1-1; 8 bases are shared with TRBD1. The CDR3 spans 14 residues. CDR1 and CDR2 from the germline V gene are SGHAT and FQNNGV. Trimming removed 5 bases from V and 1 base from J; junction bases left unmatched: 3. The CDR3 region has the DNA TGTGCCAGCAGCCGTACAGGGGGGAACACTGAAGCTTTCTTT. Its protein is CASSRTGGNTEAFF.

The chain employs TRBV19 and TRBJ2-1, with D hard to call. Trimming shortened V by 3 bases and J by 1 base, and 16 bases separated the two germline ends. The germline V gene encodes CDR1 LNHDA and CDR2 SQIVND (reference sequence). The CDR3 length is 17 residues. DNA for the CDR3: TGTGCCAGTAGTATCTTCGGTGAAGGTTTATCCTACAATGAGCAGTTCTTC. Translating gives CASSIFGEGLSYNEQFF. The full variable domain, with the rest looked up from reference TRBV19 and TRBJ2-1, is DGGITQSPKYLFRKEGQNVTLSCEQNLNHDAMYWYRQDPGQGLRLIYYSQIVNDFQKGDIAEGYSVSREKKESFPLTVTSAQKNPTAFYLCASSIFGEGLSYNEQFFGPGTRLTVL.

This sequence joins TRBV19 and TRBJ1-1, with TRBD1 matching over 8 bases. Germline V gives CDR1 LNHDA, CDR2 SQIVND (reference sequence). Trimming removed 7 bases from V and 2 bases from J; junction bases left unmatched: 6. This CDR3 region has 14 residues. This CDR3 reads CASKTQGANTEAFF. In nucleotides, the CDR3 is TGTGCCAGTAAAACGCAGGGGGCTAACACTGAAGCTTTCTTT. Filled out from reference TRBV19 and TRBJ1-1, the complete variable domain reads DGGITQSPKYLFRKEGQNVTLSCEQNLNHDAMYWYRQDPGQGLRLIYYSQIVNDFQKGDIAEGYSVSREKKESFPLTVTSAQKNPTAFYLCASKTQGANTEAFFGQGTRLTVV.

The V gene is TRBV14, the J gene TRBJ2-1, with 7 bases aligning to TRBD1. Trimming cost V 0 bases and J 3 bases; bases outside gene matches: 2. There are 15 residues in the CDR3. The germline V gene encodes CDR1 SGHDN and CDR2 FVKESK. The CDR3 sequence is CASSQEAGGYNEQFF. CDR3 bases: TGTGCCAGCAGCCAAGAGGCAGGGGGCTACAATGAGCAGTTCTTC.

The genes are TRBV7-9 and TRBJ2-5, with D unclear. There are 12 residues in the CDR3. V lost 7 bases to trimming and J lost 9 bases, with 15 bases between them. CDR1 and CDR2 from the germline V gene are SEHNR and FQNEAQ (reference sequence). The CDR3 DNA follows: TGTGCCAGCACGAACGGAGCCGTGGCCCAGTACTTC. It specifies CASTNGAVAQYF.

The rearrangement links TRBV19 to TRBJ2-7; either TRBD1 or TRBD2 may supply D (6 bases each). The CDR3 length is 14 residues. Germline CDR1 reads LNHDA; CDR2 reads SQIVND (reference sequence). V lost 5 bases, J lost 4 bases, and 15 bases lay in between. CDR3 amino acids: CASSPQGGRYEQYF. CDR3 nucleotides: TGTGCCAGTAGTCCACAGGGAGGAAGGTACGAGCAGTACTTC. The full variable domain, its missing parts supplied by reference TRBV19 and TRBJ2-7, is DGGITQSPKYLFRKEGQNVTLSCEQNLNHDAMYWYRQDPGQGLRLIYYSQIVNDFQKGDIAEGYSVSREKKESFPLTVTSAQKNPTAFYLCASSPQGGRYEQYFGPGTRLTVT.

In this sample, this clone turned up once. The chain uses TRBV25-1 and TRBJ1-1, with D possibly being TRBD1 (5 bases). CDR3 length: 14 amino acids. The germline CDR1 and CDR2 sequences are MGHDK and SYGVNS. Trimming left V 5 bases short and J 3 bases short, with 13 bases between. In DNA form, the CDR3 reads TGTGCCAGCAGTAACACAGGCGGGTACACTGAAGCTTTCTTT. Translated, it gives CASSNTGGYTEAFF.

V gene TRBV10-3 combines with J gene TRBJ2-1; D ambiguous. V lost 3 bases, J lost 4 bases, and 7 bases lay in between. CDR3 length equals 13 residues. Germline assignment: CDR1 ENHRY and CDR2 SYGVKD. CDR3 DNA sequence: TGTGCCATCAGTGATCGCGATTACAATGAGCAGTTCTTC. Its protein is CAISDRDYNEQFF.

This chain connects TRBV20-1 to TRBJ2-3; D not resolved. Trimming left V 4 bases short and J 6 bases short, with 8 bases between. The CDR3 has 11 residues. Germline V gene sequence: CDR1 DFQATT, CDR2 SNEGSKA (reference sequence). CDR3 residues: CSATGADTQYF. CDR3 DNA: TGCAGTGCTACCGGAGCCGATACGCAGTATTTT.

This chain uses TRBV7-6 with TRBJ2-3; D is possibly TRBD2 (7 bases). The CDR3 contains 17 residues. Germline CDR1 reads SGHVS; CDR2 reads FNYEAQ. Trimming stripped 5 bases from V and 0 bases from J, with 18 bases between. The CDR3: CASSPFAAGASTDTQYF. The CDR3 nucleotides read TGTGCCAGCAGCCCCTTCGCGGCGGGGGCAAGCACAGATACGCAGTATTTT.

The chain carries TRBV6-1 and TRBJ1-1, with 8 bases aligning to TRBD1. The CDR3 consists of 15 residues. The V gene end was trimmed by 2 bases and the J gene end by 7 bases; junction bases not matched to a gene: 9. The germline V gene has CDR1 MNHNS and CDR2 SASEGT. CDR3 nucleotide sequence: TGTGCCAGCAGTGAATGGGCAGGGGGCTATGATGAAGCTTTCTTT. Its translation is CASSEWAGGYDEAFF.

This chain connects TRBV11-2 to TRBJ2-1; TRBD2 matches 7 bases. The CDR3 covers 14 residues. Per the germline V gene, CDR1 is SGHAT and CDR2 is FQNNGV. V dropped 4 bases and J dropped 4; count of bases not matched to a gene: 4. The CDR3 DNA reads TGTGCCAGCAGCTCCCAGCGGGATTACAATGAGCAGTTCTTC. This translates into CASSSQRDYNEQFF.

This clone was found once. CDR3 DNA: TGTGCCAGCAGCCAAGGACTAGCGGGAGGGCCCCAGTACTTC. Protein product: CASSQGLAGGPQYF. The rearrangement uses TRBV5-4 and TRBJ2-7; 15 bases are shared with TRBD2. This CDR3 is built from 14 residues. Germline CDR1 SGHNT, CDR2 YYREEE (reference sequence). Losses at the gene ends were 4 bases for V and 10 bases for J; bases not matched to a gene: 6.

This clone was detected only once. This chain uses TRBV21-1 with TRBJ2-7. TRBV21-1 is given as a pseudogene. The CDR3 loop spans 12 amino acids. The CDR3 loop reads CASSSRVGEQYF. In DNA, the CDR3 is TGTGCCAGCAGCTCGCGCGTGGGGGAGCAGTACTTC.

V is TRBV6-5 and J is TRBJ1-1; D might be TRBD1 (5 bases). The CDR3 is made up of 14 amino acids. Trimming removed 2 bases at V and 5 bases at J, with 12 bases between. Looked up from germline, CDR1 is MNHEY and CDR2 is SVGAGI. CDR3 sequence: CASSYAGGWTEAFF. In DNA, the CDR3 is TGTGCCAGCAGTTACGCGGGGGGATGGACTGAAGCTTTCTTT.

The genes are TRBV18 and TRBJ1-1; 9 bases agree with TRBD1. This CDR3 spans 13 amino acids. With 3 bases clipped from V and 8 bases from J, the junction kept 4 bases outside the gene matches. Germline V gene data show CDR1 as KGHSH and CDR2 as LQKENI. The CDR3 nucleotides are TGTGCCAGCTCACCGGACAGGGGTTCGGAAGCTTTCTTT. Translated: CASSPDRGSEAFF.

The chain combines TRBV6-5 with TRBJ2-1; 9 positions match TRBD2. The CDR3 loop spans 15 amino acids. The V and J ends lost 7 bases and 9 bases, in that order; junction bases with no gene match: 13. The germline gives CDR1 MNHEY, CDR2 SVGAGI. The CDR3 loop is CASNGGASGEREQFF. Written as DNA, the CDR3 is TGTGCCAGCAACGGAGGGGCTAGCGGGGAGCGTGAGCAGTTCTTC.

This chain links TRBV7-9 with TRBJ2-3, with 8 bases lining up with TRBD2. The CDR3 has 16 residues. V lost 0 bases and J lost 4; bases outside the gene matches: 6. Germline CDR1 and CDR2: SEHNR and FQNEAQ (reference sequence). The CDR3 reads CASSLAPGGPADTQYF. DNA for the CDR3: TGTGCCAGCAGCTTAGCGCCGGGAGGGCCCGCAGATACGCAGTATTTT.

V and J are TRBV7-9 and TRBJ1-2; tentatively, D is TRBD1 (6 bases). The V end lost 3 bases, the J end lost 5 bases, and 25 bases lay between the germline ends. Germline V gene sequence: CDR1 SEHNR, CDR2 FQNEAQ (reference sequence). This CDR3 contains 18 residues. This chain's CDR3 is CASSFPRDDKGVLYGYTF. CDR3 nucleotide sequence: TGTGCCAGCAGCTTCCCTCGCGATGACAAGGGGGTTTTATATGGCTACACCTTC.

The chain recombines TRBV7-2 with TRBJ1-1; the D is unclear. CDR1 is SGHTA and CDR2 is FQGNSA in the germline V gene. Trimming removed 5 bases at V and 6 bases at J, with 19 bases between. The CDR3 is made up of 15 amino acids. In DNA, the CDR3 is TGTGCCAGCAGCCCTTACTCGGGAATAGAGGCTGAAGCTTTCTTT. Its protein is CASSPYSGIEAEAFF.

The gene calls are TRBV4-2 and TRBJ2-5; D is unresolved. V lost 5 bases and J lost 2, with 18 bases in between. The CDR3 has 16 amino acids. The germline CDR1 and CDR2 sequences are LGHNA and YNFKEQ. The DNA for the CDR3 is TGTGCCAGCAGCTTATCTCCTAGGAGAGGTCAAGAGACCCAGTACTTC. Translating gives CASSLSPRRGQETQYF.

The rearrangement joins TRBV10-3 to TRBJ2-4; D remains ambiguous. The germline CDR1 and CDR2 sequences are ENHRY and SYGVKD. V gave up 4 bases and J gave up 3 bases, with 13 bases separating them. This CDR3 comprises 15 residues. The CDR3: CAISAIQLGKNIQYF. In nucleotides, the CDR3 is TGTGCCATCAGTGCGATCCAGTTGGGCAAAAACATTCAGTACTTC.

Only a few counts were recorded for this clone. The chain combines TRBV6-5 with TRBJ1-2; TRBD1 matches at 7 bases. The CDR3 runs to 15 residues. Trimming took 2 bases from V and 2 from J; bases not matched to a gene: 5. Per the germline V gene, CDR1 is MNHEY and CDR2 is SVGAGI. In DNA form, the CDR3 reads TGTGCCAGCAGTTACCGCCAACAGGGGAACTATGGCTACACCTTC. Amino acid sequence: CASSYRQQGNYGYTF.

The V gene is TRBV4-3, the J gene TRBJ1-2; D is unresolved. The CDR3 runs to 14 residues. The V and J ends lost 0 bases and 10 bases respectively, with 15 bases between them. Germline CDR1 LGHNA, CDR2 YSLEER. The chain's CDR3 is CASSQDLAVPDYTF. CDR3 DNA: TGCGCCAGCAGCCAAGACTTGGCCGTGCCTGACTACACCTTC.

V is TRBV2 and J is TRBJ2-7; D is ambiguous. The CDR3 extends over 13 amino acids. The V end lost 10 bases, the J end lost 3 bases, and 16 bases lay between the germline ends. Germline V gives CDR1 SNHLY, CDR2 FYNNEI. The CDR3 DNA reads TGTGCCACGGCGGTGGGCAGTTACTACGAGCAGTACTTC. Amino acid sequence: CATAVGSYYEQYF.

This chain joins TRBV19 and TRBJ1-5; D may be TRBD1 (6 bases). This CDR3 has 16 residues. Trimming stripped 3 bases from V and 5 bases from J, with 17 bases between. The germline V gene has CDR1 LNHDA and CDR2 SQIVND (reference sequence). CDR3 sequence reads: CASSMGRGALHQPQHF. For the CDR3, the DNA is TGTGCCAGTAGTATGGGCAGGGGCGCATTACATCAGCCCCAGCATTTT.

The J gene is TRBJ2-7, the V gene TRBV7-9, with D maybe TRBD1 (6 bases). V lost 5 bases and J 0 bases, leaving 14 bases between the germline ends. CDR1 and CDR2 from the germline V gene are SEHNR and FQNEAQ (reference sequence). The CDR3 extends over 15 amino acids. The CDR3 is CASSHRDTNSYEQYF. For the CDR3, the DNA is TGTGCCAGCAGCCACCGGGACACAAACTCCTACGAGCAGTACTTC.

The V gene is TRBV11-2, the J gene TRBJ2-3; D is undetermined. V was trimmed by 0 bases and J by 6 bases, leaving 4 bases between them. The germline CDR1 and CDR2 sequences are SGHAT and FQNNGV. CDR3 length: 12 residues. CDR3 sequence reads: CASSLDLDTQYF. CDR3 in DNA: TGTGCCAGCAGCTTAGATCTCGATACGCAGTATTTT.